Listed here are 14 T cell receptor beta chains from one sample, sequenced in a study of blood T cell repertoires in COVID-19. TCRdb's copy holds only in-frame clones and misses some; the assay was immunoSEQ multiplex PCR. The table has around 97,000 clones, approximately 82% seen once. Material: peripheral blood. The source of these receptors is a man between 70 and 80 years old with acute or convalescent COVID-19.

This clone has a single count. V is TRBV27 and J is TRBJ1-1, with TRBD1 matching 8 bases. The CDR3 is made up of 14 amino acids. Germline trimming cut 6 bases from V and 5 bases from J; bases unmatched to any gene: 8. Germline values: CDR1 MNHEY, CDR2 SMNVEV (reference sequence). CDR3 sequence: CASRPQGAGTEAFF. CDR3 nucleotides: TGTGCCAGCAGACCCCAGGGGGCTGGGACTGAAGCTTTCTTT.

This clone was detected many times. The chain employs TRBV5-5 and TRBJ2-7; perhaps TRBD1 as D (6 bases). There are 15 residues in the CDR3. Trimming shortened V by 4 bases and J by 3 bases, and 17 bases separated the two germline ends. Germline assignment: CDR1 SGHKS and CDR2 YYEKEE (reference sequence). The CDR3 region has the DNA TGTGCCAGCAGCGGCCAACAGGGCGGGTTCTACGAGCAGTACTTC. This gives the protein CASSGQQGGFYEQYF.

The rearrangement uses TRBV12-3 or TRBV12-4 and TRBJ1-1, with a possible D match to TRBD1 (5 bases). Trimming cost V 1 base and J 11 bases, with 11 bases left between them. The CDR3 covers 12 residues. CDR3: CASSLERQKAFF. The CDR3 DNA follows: TGTGCCAGCAGTTTAGAGAGACAGAAGGCTTTCTTT.

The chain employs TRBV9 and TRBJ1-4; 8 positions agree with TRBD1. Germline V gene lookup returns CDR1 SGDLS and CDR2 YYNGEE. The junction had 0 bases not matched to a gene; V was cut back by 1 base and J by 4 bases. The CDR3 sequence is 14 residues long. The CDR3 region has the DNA TGTGCCAGCAGCGTAACAGGGGGTAATGAAAAACTGTTTTTT. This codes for CASSVTGGNEKLFF. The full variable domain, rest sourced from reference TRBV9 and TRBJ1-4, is DSGVTQTPKHLITATGQRVTLRCSPRSGDLSVYWYQQSLDQGLQFLIQYYNGEERAKGNILERFSAQQFPDLHSELNLSSLELGDSALYFCASSVTGGNEKLFFGSGTQLSVL.

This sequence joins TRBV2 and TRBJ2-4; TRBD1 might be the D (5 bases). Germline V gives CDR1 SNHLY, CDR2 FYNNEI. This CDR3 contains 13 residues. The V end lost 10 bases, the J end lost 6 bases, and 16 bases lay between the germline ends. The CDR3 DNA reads TGTGCCACCAAGACCCAGGGAATAAACATTCAGTACTTC. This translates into CATKTQGINIQYF.

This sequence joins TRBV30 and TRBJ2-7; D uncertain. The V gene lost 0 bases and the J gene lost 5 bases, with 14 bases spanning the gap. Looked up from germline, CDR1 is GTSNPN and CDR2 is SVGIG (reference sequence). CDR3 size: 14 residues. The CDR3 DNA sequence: TGTGCCTGGAGTGTACAATTACAGTACCACGAGCAGTACTTC. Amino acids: CAWSVQLQYHEQYF.

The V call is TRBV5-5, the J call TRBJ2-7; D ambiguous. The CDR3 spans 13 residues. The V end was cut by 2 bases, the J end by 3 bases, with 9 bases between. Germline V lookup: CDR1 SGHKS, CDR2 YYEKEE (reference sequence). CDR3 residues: CASSLQPDYEQYF. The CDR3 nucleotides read TGTGCCAGCAGCTTACAGCCGGACTACGAGCAGTACTTC. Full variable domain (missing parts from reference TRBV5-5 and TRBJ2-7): DAGVTQSPTHLIKTRGQQVTLRCSPISGHKSVSWYQQVLGQGPQFIFQYYEKEERGRGNFPDRFSARQFPNYSSELNVNALLLGDSALYLCASSLQPDYEQYFGPGTRLTVT.

In DNA form, the CDR3 reads TGCAGCGTTGATGGGACAGCCAACAATGAGCAGTTCTTC. As protein: CSVDGTANNEQFF. The V gene is TRBV29-1, the J gene TRBJ2-1, with 7 bases aligning to TRBD1. The junction had 4 bases not matched to a gene; V was cut back by 3 bases and J by 5 bases. CDR3 length equals 13 residues. Germline V gene sequence: CDR1 SQVTM, CDR2 ANQGSEA.

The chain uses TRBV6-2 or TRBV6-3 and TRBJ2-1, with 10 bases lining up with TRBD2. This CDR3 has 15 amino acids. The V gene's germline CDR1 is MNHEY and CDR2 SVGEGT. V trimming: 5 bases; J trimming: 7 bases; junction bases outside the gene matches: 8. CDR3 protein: CASSPWTSGRNEQFF. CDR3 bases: TGTGCCAGCAGTCCCTGGACTAGCGGTCGGAATGAGCAGTTCTTC.

The CDR3: CASSKLYAGNTIYF. The CDR3 DNA is TGTGCCAGCAGTAAACTATACGCAGGAAACACCATATATTTT. This chain connects TRBV28 to TRBJ1-3, with D hard to call. Trimming pared 5 bases from V and 4 bases from J, leaving 12 bases between. CDR1 and CDR2 from the germline V gene are MDHEN and SYDVKM. This CDR3 region has 14 residues.

CDR3 protein: CASSVGGVGQPQHF. In nucleotides, the CDR3 is TGTGCCAGCAGCGTAGGGGGAGTTGGACAGCCCCAGCATTTT. The genes are TRBV7-8 and TRBJ1-5, with a tentative D call TRBD1 (6 bases). The germline gives CDR1 SGHVS, CDR2 FQNEAQ. The V end lost 5 bases, the J end lost 7 bases, and 15 bases lay between the germline ends. The CDR3 loop spans 14 amino acids.

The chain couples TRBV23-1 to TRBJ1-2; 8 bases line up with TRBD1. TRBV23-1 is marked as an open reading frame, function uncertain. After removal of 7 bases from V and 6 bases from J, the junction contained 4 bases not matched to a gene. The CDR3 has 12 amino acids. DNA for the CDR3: TGCGCCAGCATCGACAGGGGCCATGGCTACACCTTC. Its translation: CASIDRGHGYTF.

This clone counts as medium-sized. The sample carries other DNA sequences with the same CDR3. The CDR3 sequence is CASIGDYEQYF. The CDR3 DNA reads as TGTGCCAGCATTGGAGACTACGAGCAGTACTTC. The J gene is TRBJ2-7, the V gene TRBV7-9; D unclear. The CDR3 loop spans 11 amino acids. CDR1 and CDR2 from the germline V gene are SEHNR and FQNEAQ (reference sequence). V lost 7 bases and J lost 3, with 7 bases in between.

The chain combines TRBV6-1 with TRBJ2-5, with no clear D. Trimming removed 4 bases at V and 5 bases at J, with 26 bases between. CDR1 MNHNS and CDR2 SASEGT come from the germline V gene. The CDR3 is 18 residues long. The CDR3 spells CASSGRQTNPPGRETQYF. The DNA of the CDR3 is TGTGCCAGCAGTGGCCGCCAGACAAATCCTCCCGGCCGGGAGACCCAGTACTTC.